The 25 T cell receptor beta chains listed next were all sequenced from one sample in a study of OX40 agonist ivuxolimab in advanced cancers. Assay used: immunoSEQ multiplex PCR; TCRdb lists only in-frame clones, some missing. Counted here are tens of thousands of clones, approximately 84% occurring once; the ten biggest clones make up around 2%. This specimen consisted of CD4+ or CD8+ T cells sorted from blood, obtained in a trial of the OX40 agonist ivuxolimab. The receptors shown here come from an adult with an advanced solid tumor such as melanoma, head and neck, liver or kidney cancer.

The gene calls are TRBV13 and TRBJ2-1; D not certain. V lost 5 bases, J lost 9 bases, and 8 bases lay in between. This CDR3 has 11 amino acids. Germline V gene data show CDR1 as PRHDT and CDR2 as FYEKMQ (reference sequence). The chain's CDR3 is CASSLRGEQFF. Written as DNA, the CDR3 is TGTGCCAGCAGCCTCCGTGGTGAGCAGTTCTTC.

V and J are TRBV15 and TRBJ2-3, with 7 bases identical to TRBD2. CDR1 is LNHNV, CDR2 YYDKDF, per germline (reference sequence). The CDR3 consists of 16 residues. J was trimmed by 2 bases and V by 0 bases; bases with no gene match: 5. CDR3 in amino acids: CATSREGAGSTDTQYF. The CDR3 DNA reads as TGTGCCACCAGCAGAGAGGGAGCGGGATCCACAGATACGCAGTATTTT.

This chain uses TRBV21-1 with TRBJ2-1; no DNA check was done on the table's D call, TRBD2. TRBV21-1 is marked as a pseudogene. The CDR3 spans 15 residues. This CDR3 is CASSTSGRGYNEQFF. The CDR3 DNA follows: TGTGCCAGCAGCACTAGCGGGAGAGGGTACAATGAGCAGTTCTTC.

CDR3 DNA sequence: TGTGCCAACTCGCCCCGGGGTGGCTACAATGAGCAGTTCTTC. It codes for CANSPRGGYNEQFF. This chain links TRBV28 with TRBJ2-1; maybe TRBD2 (5 bases). Germline V gene lookup returns CDR1 MDHEN and CDR2 SYDVKM. V lost 10 bases and J 3 bases, leaving 16 bases between the germline ends. The CDR3 is 14 residues long.

Only one count was recorded for this clone. This rearrangement joins TRBV6-1 to TRBJ2-1; D may correspond to TRBD1 or TRBD2 (6 bases each). V was cut by 8 bases and J by 2 bases, with 16 bases left in between. CDR3 length equals 15 residues. The V gene's germline CDR1 is MNHNS and CDR2 SASEGT. DNA of the CDR3: TGTGCCAGCCGGATATCAGGGGAGGCCTACAATGAGCAGTTCTTC. Amino acid sequence: CASRISGEAYNEQFF.

The chain combines TRBV2 with TRBJ2-5; D uncertain. The V end lost 3 bases, the J end lost 2 bases, and 7 bases lay between the germline ends. This CDR3 region has 13 residues. The germline gives CDR1 SNHLY, CDR2 FYNNEI. CDR3: CASSESVQETQYF. DNA of the CDR3: TGTGCCAGCAGTGAGTCAGTGCAAGAGACCCAGTACTTC.

The V call is TRBV30, the J call TRBJ2-2, with D tentatively TRBD2 (5 bases). V dropped 7 bases and J dropped 3 bases, with 9 bases sitting between them. The CDR3 spans 12 residues. Germline-derived CDR1 and CDR2 are GTSNPN and SVGIG (reference sequence). The chain's CDR3 is CASSGYTGELFF. In DNA, the CDR3 is TGTGCCTCCTCGGGGTACACCGGGGAGCTGTTTTTT.

This clone was recorded only once. The chain combines TRBV7-9 with TRBJ2-1; possibly TRBD2 for D (6 bases). Germline V gene lookup returns CDR1 SEHNR and CDR2 FQNEAQ (reference sequence). This CDR3 has 11 amino acids. Here the CDR3 DNA reads TGTGCGACGGAGGAGGGGTATGAGCAGTTCTTC. It translates to CATEEGYEQFF.

The gene calls are TRBV14 and TRBJ2-7; TRBD2 might be the D (7 bases). The CDR3 sequence is 15 residues long. Trimming cost V 4 bases and J 5 bases, with 18 bases left between them. Per germline, CDR1 SGHDN and CDR2 FVKESK. CDR3 nucleotides: TGTGCCAGCAGCCCGAGCGGGACACGGCTTAACGAGCAGTACTTC. This encodes CASSPSGTRLNEQYF.

The chain recombines TRBV9 with TRBJ1-2, with 9 bases aligning to TRBD1. V gave up 0 bases and J gave up 4 bases; unmatched junction bases: 4. Germline V gives CDR1 SGDLS, CDR2 YYNGEE. The CDR3 has 15 residues. The CDR3 reads CASSVGQGVGYGYTF. The CDR3, as DNA: TGTGCCAGCAGCGTAGGACAGGGGGTAGGCTATGGCTACACCTTC. Filled out from reference TRBV9 and TRBJ1-2, the complete variable domain reads DSGVTQTPKHLITATGQRVTLRCSPRSGDLSVYWYQQSLDQGLQFLIQYYNGEERAKGNILERFSAQQFPDLHSELNLSSLELGDSALYFCASSVGQGVGYGYTFGSGTRLTVV.

V is TRBV28 and J is TRBJ1-5, with 11 bases that match TRBD1. V shed 4 bases, J shed 7 bases, and the junction held 9 bases outside the gene matches. The CDR3 covers 16 residues. The germline V gene encodes CDR1 MDHEN and CDR2 SYDVKM. The CDR3, as DNA: TGTGCCAGCAGTTACCCTGGGACAGGGGGTAAGCAGCCCCAGCATTTT. The encoded protein is CASSYPGTGGKQPQHF.

There are a few counts of this clone. The chain carries TRBV10-3 and TRBJ1-4; D is unclear. The CDR3 covers 15 residues. Germline V CDR1 and CDR2: ENHRY, SYGVKD. The ends were cut back, 5 bases at V and 7 bases at J, with 17 bases in the middle. The CDR3 here is CAISPDSSLGEKLFF. Here the CDR3 DNA reads TGTGCCATCAGTCCGGATAGCAGCTTGGGTGAAAAACTGTTTTTT.

In its sample, this clone was seen once. The rearrangement joins TRBV6-1 to TRBJ1-4, with D maybe TRBD1 (5 bases). The CDR3 consists of 16 residues. V was pared by 2 bases and J by 7 bases, with 17 bases between. Per the germline V gene, CDR1 is MNHNS and CDR2 is SASEGT. The CDR3 sequence: CASSEIFGGSGEKLFF. CDR3 DNA: TGTGCCAGCAGTGAAATATTCGGGGGGAGCGGTGAAAAACTGTTTTTT.

The V and J genes are TRBV10-3 and TRBJ1-1, with D hard to call. Per germline, CDR1 ENHRY and CDR2 SYGVKD. V dropped 2 bases and J dropped 3 bases, with 7 bases sitting between them. CDR3 length: 13 amino acids. CDR3 coding DNA: TGTGCCATCAGTGAGATTGGGGACACTGAAGCTTTCTTT. Translating it yields CAISEIGDTEAFF.

The chain links TRBV30 to TRBJ1-2; TRBD1 matches at 8 bases. This CDR3 spans 12 amino acids. Trimming at V came to 4 bases and at J to 8 bases, leaving 6 bases not matched to a gene. From germline, CDR1 is GTSNPN and CDR2 SVGIG (reference sequence). The CDR3, as DNA: TGTGCCTGGACCAAGACAGGGGCAGGCTACACCTTC. This gives the protein CAWTKTGAGYTF.

This chain joins TRBV6-1 and TRBJ1-2; 9 nucleotides line up with TRBD1. The J segment lost 4 bases and the V segment lost 1 base, leaving 4 bases of the junction unmatched. The germline gives CDR1 MNHNS, CDR2 SASEGT. The CDR3 contains 15 residues. This CDR3 reads CASSEDTGGVYGYTF. CDR3 bases: TGTGCCAGCAGTGAAGACACAGGGGGCGTCTATGGCTACACCTTC.

This chain links TRBV27 with TRBJ1-4; D is undetermined. Trimming left V 3 bases short and J 3 bases short, with 17 bases between. This CDR3 spans 17 amino acids. Germline assignment: CDR1 MNHEY and CDR2 SMNVEV (reference sequence). The chain's CDR3 is CASSFHRTVVSNEKLFF. CDR3 bases: TGTGCCAGCAGTTTCCATCGAACAGTAGTCTCTAATGAAAAACTGTTTTTT.

The chain couples TRBV10-3 to TRBJ1-2, with 8 bases matching TRBD1. The germline gives CDR1 ENHRY, CDR2 SYGVKD. The junction had 5 bases not matched to a gene; V was cut back by 7 bases and J by 4 bases. The CDR3 has 13 amino acids. As DNA, the CDR3 is TGTGCCATCACCCTGGGGACAGGCTATGGCTACACCTTC. Its translation is CAITLGTGYGYTF.

This chain uses TRBV7-9 with TRBJ1-1; D gene ambiguous. Germline values: CDR1 SEHNR, CDR2 FQNEAQ (reference sequence). The ends were cut back, 1 base at V and 1 base at J, with 4 bases in the middle. The CDR3 length is 13 residues. The CDR3 reads CASSLVGNTEAFF. CDR3 coding DNA: TGTGCCAGCAGCTTAGTGGGGAACACTGAAGCTTTCTTT.

The chain has TRBV28 and TRBJ2-7, with 12 bases matching TRBD1. CDR1 and CDR2 (germline): MDHEN, SYDVKM. The CDR3 has 15 amino acids. V lost 5 bases, J lost 5 bases, and 7 bases stayed unmatched. The chain's CDR3 is CASSGPGTGGHEQYF. As DNA, the CDR3 is TGTGCCAGCAGTGGACCCGGGACAGGGGGCCACGAGCAGTACTTC.

This chain links TRBV5-4 with TRBJ1-2; D remains unclear. The V gene lost 0 bases and the J gene lost 1 base, with 10 bases spanning the gap. Germline V lookup: CDR1 SGHNT, CDR2 YYREEE (reference sequence). This CDR3 contains 15 residues. CDR3 DNA sequence: TGTGCCAGCAGCTTGGTGGACCGAAATAACTATGGCTACACCTTC. Its protein is CASSLVDRNNYGYTF.

The V call is TRBV5-1, the J call TRBJ2-3; tentative D call: TRBD1 (7 bases). CDR3 size: 17 residues. Germline V gene lookup returns CDR1 SGHRS and CDR2 YFSETQ. V dropped 2 bases and J dropped 1 base, with 17 bases sitting between them. This CDR3 is CASSFRQGGGGTDTQYF. CDR3 nucleotides: TGCGCCAGCAGCTTTCGTCAGGGGGGTGGTGGCACAGATACGCAGTATTTT.

This chain connects TRBV27 to TRBJ2-7; D is possibly TRBD2 (7 bases). Trimming left V 1 base short and J 6 bases short, with 13 bases between. CDR1 MNHEY and CDR2 SMNVEV come from the germline V gene (reference sequence). The CDR3 is 14 residues long. CDR3 sequence (DNA): TGTGCCAGCAGTTTATTTAGGGGGGGAAGCGAGCAGTACTTC. It translates to CASSLFRGGSEQYF.

The genes are TRBV10-3 and TRBJ2-7; 9 nucleotides line up with TRBD1. The germline V gene encodes CDR1 ENHRY and CDR2 SYGVKD. This CDR3 comprises 15 residues. With V trimmed by 2 bases and J by 3 bases, 5 bases remained unmatched. The CDR3 loop reads CAISEAGQGFYEQYF. CDR3 in DNA: TGTGCCATCAGTGAGGCGGGACAGGGTTTCTACGAGCAGTACTTC.

J is TRBJ2-3 and V is TRBV30; D unclear. The germline gives CDR1 GTSNPN, CDR2 SVGIG (reference sequence). V was pared by 5 bases and J by 5 bases, with 14 bases between. The CDR3 is 13 residues long. CDR3 sequence reads: CAWVSRVGDTQYF. CDR3 bases: TGTGCCTGGGTATCTAGGGTGGGAGATACGCAGTATTTT.